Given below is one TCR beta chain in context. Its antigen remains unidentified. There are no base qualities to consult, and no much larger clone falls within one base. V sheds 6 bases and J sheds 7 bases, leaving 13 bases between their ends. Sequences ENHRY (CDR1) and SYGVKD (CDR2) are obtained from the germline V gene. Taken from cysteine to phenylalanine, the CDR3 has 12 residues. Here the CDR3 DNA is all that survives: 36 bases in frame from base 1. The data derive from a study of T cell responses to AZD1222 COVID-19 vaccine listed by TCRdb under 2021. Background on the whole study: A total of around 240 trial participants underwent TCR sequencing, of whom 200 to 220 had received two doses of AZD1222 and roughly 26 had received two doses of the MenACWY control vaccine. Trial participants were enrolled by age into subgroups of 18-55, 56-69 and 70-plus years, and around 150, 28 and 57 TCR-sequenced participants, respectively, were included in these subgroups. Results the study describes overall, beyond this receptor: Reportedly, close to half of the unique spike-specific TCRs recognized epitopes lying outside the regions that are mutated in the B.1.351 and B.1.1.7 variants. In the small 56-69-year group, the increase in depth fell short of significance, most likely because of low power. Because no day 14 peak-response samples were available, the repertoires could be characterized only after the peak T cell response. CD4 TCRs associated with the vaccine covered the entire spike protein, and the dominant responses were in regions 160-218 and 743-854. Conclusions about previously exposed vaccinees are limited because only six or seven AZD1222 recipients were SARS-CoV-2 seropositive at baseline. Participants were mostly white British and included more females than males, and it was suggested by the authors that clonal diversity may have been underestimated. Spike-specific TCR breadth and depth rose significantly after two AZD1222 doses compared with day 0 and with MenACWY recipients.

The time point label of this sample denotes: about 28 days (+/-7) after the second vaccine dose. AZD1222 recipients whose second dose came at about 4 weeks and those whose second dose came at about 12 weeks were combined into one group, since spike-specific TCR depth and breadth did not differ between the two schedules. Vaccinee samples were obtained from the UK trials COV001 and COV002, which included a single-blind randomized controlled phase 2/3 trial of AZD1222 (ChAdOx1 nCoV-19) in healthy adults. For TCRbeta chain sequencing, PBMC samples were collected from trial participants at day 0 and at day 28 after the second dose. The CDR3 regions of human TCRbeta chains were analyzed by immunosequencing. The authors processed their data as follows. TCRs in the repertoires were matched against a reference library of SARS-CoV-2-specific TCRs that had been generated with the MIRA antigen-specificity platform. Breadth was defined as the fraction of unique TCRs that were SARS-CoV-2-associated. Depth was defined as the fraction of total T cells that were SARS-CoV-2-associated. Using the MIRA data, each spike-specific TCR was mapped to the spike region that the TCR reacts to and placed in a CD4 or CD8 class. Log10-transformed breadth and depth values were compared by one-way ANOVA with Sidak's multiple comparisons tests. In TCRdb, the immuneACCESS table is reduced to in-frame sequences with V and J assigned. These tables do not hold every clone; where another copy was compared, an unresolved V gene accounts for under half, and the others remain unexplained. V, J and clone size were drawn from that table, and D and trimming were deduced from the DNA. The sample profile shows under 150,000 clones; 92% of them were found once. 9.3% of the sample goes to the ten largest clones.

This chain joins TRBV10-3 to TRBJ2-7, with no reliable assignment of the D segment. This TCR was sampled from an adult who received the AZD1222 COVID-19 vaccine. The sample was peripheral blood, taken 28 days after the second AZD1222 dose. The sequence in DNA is TGTGCCATCAGCTTGGATAGGGATGAGCAGTACTTC. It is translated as CAISLDRDEQYF.